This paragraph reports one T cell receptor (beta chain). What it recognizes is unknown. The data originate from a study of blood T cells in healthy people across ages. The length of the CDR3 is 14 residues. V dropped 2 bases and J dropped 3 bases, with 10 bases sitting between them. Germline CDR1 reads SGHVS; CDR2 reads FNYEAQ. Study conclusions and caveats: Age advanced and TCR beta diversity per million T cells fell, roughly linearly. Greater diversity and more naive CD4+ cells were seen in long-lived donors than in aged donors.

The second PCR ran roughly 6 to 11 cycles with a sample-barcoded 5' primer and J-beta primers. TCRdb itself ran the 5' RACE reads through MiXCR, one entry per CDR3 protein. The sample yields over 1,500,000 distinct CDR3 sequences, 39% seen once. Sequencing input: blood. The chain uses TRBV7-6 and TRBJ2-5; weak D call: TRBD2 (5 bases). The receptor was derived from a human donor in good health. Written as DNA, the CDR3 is TGTGCCAGCAGCTTAAACACGGGAAAAGAGACCCAGTACTTC. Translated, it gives CASSLNTGKETQYF.